This T cell receptor beta chain was captured by sequencing in a study of cytomegalovirus exposure and HLA in healthy donors. On this clone: One end of the junction varies from germline; a read error may be responsible.

PCR employed 60 Vbeta and 13 Jbeta primers. TCRdb's copy holds only in-frame clones and misses some; the assay was immunoSEQ multiplex PCR. The data contain over 130,000 clones, less than 85% of them singletons. Germline V lookup: CDR1 SEHNR, CDR2 FQNEAQ (reference sequence). The CDR3 sequence is 15 residues long. The source of this sequence is a man aged 35-49 years in good health and CMV-seronegative. The sample was PBMCs. This sequence joins TRBV7-9 and TRBJ2-7, with 7 nucleotides matching TRBD1. The CDR3 loop is CSSSLASGTDYEQYF. Here the CDR3 DNA reads TGTTCCAGCAGCTTAGCCTCCGGGACAGACTACGAGCAGTACTTC.